The 12 T cell receptor beta chains given below trace back to one sample, sequenced in a study of human T cells and chemical hapten exposure. Each CDR3 protein is one row after TCRdb ran MiXCR on the RACE reads. The sample lists fewer than 200,000 distinct CDR3 sequences, roughly 25% seen once, with 2.1% in the top ten. Sample time point: patch test 3, about 24 weeks after DPC sensitization. Treatment meaning: therapeutic diphenylcyclopropenone sensitization with weekly scalp DPC. This specimen was whole blood, taken in connection with sensitization to the hapten diphenylcyclopropenone (DPC). These TCRs come from a woman aged 18-29 years with alopecia areata. Some clones in this sample may be carry-over from other donors' samples.

The CDR3, as DNA: TGCGCCAGCAGTCAACCCAAGGCCGCGGGAGGGTCGTTAAGCGAGCAGTACTTC. It is translated as CASSQPKAAGGSLSEQYF. The J gene is TRBJ2-7, the V gene TRBV23-1; TRBD2 aligns across 9 bases. TRBV23-1 is an ORF; its function is uncertain. The V segment lost 2 bases and the J segment 6 bases; nucleotides outside the gene matches: 17. CDR3 length: 18 residues.

With respect to this clonotype: A read error is possible here, since a much larger clone lies one base away. V usage is TRBV9 and J usage is TRBJ2-2; D unclear. Between the trimmed V and J ends, which lost 4 bases and 4 bases, there was a span of 5 bases. This CDR3 region has 12 residues. The germline CDR1 and CDR2 sequences are SGDLS and YYNGEE. The CDR3 sequence: CASSPITGELFF. The CDR3 bases are TGTGCCAGCAGCCCGATCACCGGGGAGCTGTTTTTT.

The V gene is TRBV20-1, the J gene TRBJ2-1; D is unresolved. In germline, CDR1 is DFQATT, CDR2 SNEGSKA (reference sequence). V was shortened by 3 bases and J by 3 bases, with 12 bases between the two germline ends. The CDR3 has 14 amino acids. CDR3 region: CSASGLGYYNEQFF. The CDR3 bases are TGCAGTGCTAGTGGGCTCGGGTACTACAATGAGCAGTTCTTC.

J is TRBJ2-3 and V is TRBV20-1; D is uncertain. V dropped 3 bases and J dropped 0 bases, with 10 bases sitting between them. The CDR3 runs 14 residues. Germline V CDR1 and CDR2: DFQATT, SNEGSKA (reference sequence). In nucleotides, the CDR3 is TGCAGTGCTAGCCCCCTGCCAAGCACAGATACGCAGTATTTT. Amino acid sequence: CSASPLPSTDTQYF.

This clonotype was seen more than once but under ten times. This chain links TRBV7-2 with TRBJ2-3, with D possibly being TRBD2 (5 bases). With 2 bases removed from V and 4 bases from J, the gap between germline ends came to 10 bases. CDR3 size: 14 residues. Per germline, CDR1 SGHTA and CDR2 FQGNSA. The CDR3 DNA reads as TGTGCCAGCAGCTTAATACGCGGGCCAGATACGCAGTATTTT. It translates to CASSLIRGPDTQYF.

The CDR3 DNA is TGTGCCAGTAGTAATCTACTGAGCTCCTACGAGCAGTACTTC. It yields the protein CASSNLLSSYEQYF. The chain couples TRBV19 to TRBJ2-7; D gene uncertain. V was trimmed by 4 bases and J by 0 bases, leaving 10 bases between them. CDR3 size: 14 residues. Germline V CDR1 and CDR2: LNHDA, SQIVND (reference sequence).

This clonotype was picked up a small number of times. The V call is TRBV5-5, the J call TRBJ1-1, with 8 bases that match TRBD1. This CDR3 is 16 amino acids long. V lost 6 bases to trimming and J lost 0 bases; unmatched junction nucleotides: 10. The germline CDR1 and CDR2 sequences are SGHKS and YYEKEE (reference sequence). The CDR3: CASNPYPGGMNTEAFF. The DNA of the CDR3 is TGTGCCAGCAACCCGTATCCAGGGGGCATGAACACTGAAGCTTTCTTT. The full variable domain, in which reference TRBV5-5 and TRBJ1-1 provide the parts outside the CDR3, is DAGVTQSPTHLIKTRGQQVTLRCSPISGHKSVSWYQQVLGQGPQFIFQYYEKEERGRGNFPDRFSARQFPNYSSELNVNALLLGDSALYLCASNPYPGGMNTEAFFGQGTRLTVV.

To note about this clonotype: Since no conserved phenylalanine or tryptophan closes the CDR3, a read error is the likely cause. The chain joins TRBV3-1 to TRBJ2-3, with no clear D. The ends were cut back, 2 bases at V and 3 bases at J, with 3 bases in the middle. The germline CDR1 and CDR2 sequences are LGHDT and YNNKEL (reference sequence). The CDR3 is 12 residues long. The CDR3 region has the DNA TGTGCCAGCAGCCAACTTACAGATACGCAGTATTCT. As protein: CASSQLTDTQYS.

The chain recombines TRBV6-6 with TRBJ1-4; D is unresolved. This CDR3 contains 13 residues. Germline V gene sequence: CDR1 MNHNY, CDR2 SVGAGI (reference sequence). Trimming took 2 bases from V and 4 from J, leaving 5 bases between them. The CDR3 DNA sequence: TGTGCCAGCAGTTACAGCCATAATGAAAAACTGTTTTTT. Protein product: CASSYSHNEKLFF.

V is TRBV10-3 and J is TRBJ2-3, with no clear D. Trimming cost V 4 bases and J 0 bases, with 5 bases left between them. This CDR3 has 13 residues. Germline loops: CDR1 ENHRY, CDR2 SYGVKD. The CDR3 nucleotides read TGTGCCATCAGTGCCTCTAGCACAGATACGCAGTATTTT. Its translation: CAISASSTDTQYF.

This clonotype has a handful of counts. V usage is TRBV20-1 and J usage is TRBJ2-2, with TRBD2 identical over 10 bases. V was clipped by 6 bases and J by 5 bases; unmatched bases: 15. Germline V gene lookup returns CDR1 DFQATT and CDR2 SNEGSKA (reference sequence). The CDR3 is made up of 17 amino acids. DNA of the CDR3: TGCAGTGCCCAGCAGGCTAGCGGGAGTGTAGTTACCGGGGAGCTGTTTTTT. Protein sequence: CSAQQASGSVVTGELFF.

The CDR3 DNA sequence: TGTGCCACCCTTCTGAACACTGAAGCTTTCTTT. This codes for CATLLNTEAFF. The V call is TRBV28, the J call TRBJ1-1; D remains unclear. There are 11 residues in the CDR3. Germline CDR1 and CDR2: MDHEN and SYDVKM. V lost 10 bases to trimming and J lost 0 bases, with 6 bases between them.